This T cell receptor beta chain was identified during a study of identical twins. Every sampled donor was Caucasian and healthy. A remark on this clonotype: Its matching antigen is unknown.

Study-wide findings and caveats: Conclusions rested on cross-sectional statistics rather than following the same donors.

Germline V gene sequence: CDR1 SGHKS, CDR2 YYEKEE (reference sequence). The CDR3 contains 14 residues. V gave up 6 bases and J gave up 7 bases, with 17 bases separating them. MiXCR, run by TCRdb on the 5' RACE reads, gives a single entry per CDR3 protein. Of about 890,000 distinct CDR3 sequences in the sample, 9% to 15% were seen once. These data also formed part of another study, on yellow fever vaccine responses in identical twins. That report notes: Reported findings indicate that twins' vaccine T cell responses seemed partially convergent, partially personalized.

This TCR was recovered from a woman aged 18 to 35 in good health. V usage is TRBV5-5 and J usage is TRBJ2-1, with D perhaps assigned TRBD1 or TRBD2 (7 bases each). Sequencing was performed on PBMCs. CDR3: CASTQGGTTNEQFF. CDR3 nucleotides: TGTGCCAGCACCCAGGGGGGGACTACAAATGAGCAGTTCTTC.